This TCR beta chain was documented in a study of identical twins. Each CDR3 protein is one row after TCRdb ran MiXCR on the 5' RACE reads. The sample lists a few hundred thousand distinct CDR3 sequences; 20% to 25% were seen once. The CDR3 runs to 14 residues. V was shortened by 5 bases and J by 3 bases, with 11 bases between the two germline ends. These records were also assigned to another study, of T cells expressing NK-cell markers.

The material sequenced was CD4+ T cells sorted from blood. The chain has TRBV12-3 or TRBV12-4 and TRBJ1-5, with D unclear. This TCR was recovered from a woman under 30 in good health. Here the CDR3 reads CASSREALNQPQHF. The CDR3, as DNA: TGTGCCAGCAGTCGGGAGGCCCTCAATCAGCCCCAGCATTTT.